A selection of T cell receptor beta chains follows, all from one sample in a study of CD8+ T cells in alopecia areata. Here immunoSEQ multiplex PCR was the method, and the copy in TCRdb shows in-frame clones only, minus some. The sample holds roughly 150,000 clones, more than 45% seen once. What was sequenced was CD4+ T cells sorted from blood. The receptors stem from a human donor with alopecia areata. CDR3s include the opening cysteine and the closing phenylalanine or tryptophan. Fields, in order: clone size, V gene, D gene, J gene, CDR3 protein, CDR3 DNA. A D gene is named only where the DNA matches it firmly. A clone size is listed for some rows: how often the clone was seen (once, few, many), or a class if it is expanded.

clone_size: -
v_call: TRBV11-2
d_call: -
j_call: TRBJ2-3
cdr3_aa: CASSQDGQGTDTQYF
cdr3_nt: TGTGCCAGCAGCCAAGACGGGCAAGGCACAGATACGCAGTATTTT

clone_size: few
v_call: TRBV5-1
d_call: TRBD2
j_call: TRBJ2-5
cdr3_aa: CASSPGGETQYF
cdr3_nt: TGCGCCAGCAGCCCGGGAGGCGAGACCCAGTACTTC

clone_size: -
v_call: TRBV28
d_call: -
j_call: TRBJ2-4
cdr3_aa: CASSLAGKNIQYF
cdr3_nt: TGTGCCAGCAGTTTAGCAGGCAAAAACATTCAGTACTTC

clone_size: -
v_call: TRBV29-1
d_call: -
j_call: TRBJ1-2
cdr3_aa: CSVGPTEGPYGYTF
cdr3_nt: TGCAGCGTTGGTCCCACGGAGGGGCCCTATGGCTACACCTTC

clone_size: -
v_call: TRBV2
d_call: -
j_call: TRBJ2-1
cdr3_aa: CATQGVSYNEQFF
cdr3_nt: TGTGCCACGCAGGGCGTCTCCTACAATGAGCAGTTCTTC

clone_size: -
v_call: TRBV11-2
d_call: TRBD1
j_call: TRBJ2-1
cdr3_aa: CASTLRDRAYNEQFF
cdr3_nt: TGTGCCAGCACCCTCCGGGACAGGGCGTACAATGAGCAGTTCTTC

clone_size: few
v_call: TRBV11-2
d_call: TRBD2
j_call: TRBJ2-7
cdr3_aa: CASSLWRLAKYEQYF
cdr3_nt: TGTGCCAGCAGCTTATGGAGACTAGCGAAGTACGAGCAGTACTTC

clone_size: few
v_call: TRBV7-9
d_call: -
j_call: TRBJ1-1
cdr3_aa: CASSLKIEAFF
cdr3_nt: TGTGCCAGCAGCTTAAAGATTGAAGCTTTCTTT

clone_size: few
v_call: TRBV11-2
d_call: TRBD1
j_call: TRBJ2-1
cdr3_aa: CAATRGQEQFF
cdr3_nt: TGTGCCGCAACCAGGGGGCAAGAGCAGTTCTTC

clone_size: -
v_call: TRBV4-2
d_call: -
j_call: TRBJ2-3
cdr3_aa: CASSQDRPATDTQYF
cdr3_nt: TGTGCCAGCAGCCAAGATCGGCCAGCCACAGATACGCAGTATTTT

clone_size: few
v_call: TRBV29-1
d_call: TRBD1
j_call: TRBJ1-1
cdr3_aa: CSVALRDRGLTEAFF
cdr3_nt: TGCAGCGTTGCACTCCGGGACAGGGGGCTCACTGAAGCTTTCTTT

clone_size: -
v_call: TRBV29-1
d_call: TRBD1
j_call: TRBJ1-2
cdr3_aa: CSVGQGIGYGYTF
cdr3_nt: TGCAGCGTGGGACAGGGGATTGGCTATGGCTACACCTTC

clone_size: -
v_call: TRBV10-3
d_call: TRBD1
j_call: TRBJ1-5
cdr3_aa: CAISRDRDGNQPQHF
cdr3_nt: TGTGCCATCAGCCGTGACAGGGATGGCAATCAGCCCCAGCATTTT

clone_size: few
v_call: TRBV29-1
d_call: -
j_call: TRBJ2-7
cdr3_aa: CSVSQGNTYEQYF
cdr3_nt: TGCAGCGTTTCACAGGGAAACACCTACGAGCAGTACTTC

clone_size: -
v_call: TRBV2
d_call: -
j_call: TRBJ1-2
cdr3_aa: CASSEAGYGYTF
cdr3_nt: TGTGCCAGCAGTGAGGCGGGCTATGGCTACACCTTC

clone_size: -
v_call: TRBV2
d_call: -
j_call: TRBJ2-7
cdr3_aa: CASIPETGRYEQYF
cdr3_nt: TGTGCCAGCATCCCCGAGACGGGCAGGTACGAGCAGTACTTC

clone_size: -
v_call: TRBV5-4
d_call: -
j_call: TRBJ2-6
cdr3_aa: CASSLPGANVLTF
cdr3_nt: TGTGCCAGCAGCCTCCCTGGGGCCAACGTCCTGACTTTC

clone_size: -
v_call: TRBV6-5
d_call: TRBD2
j_call: TRBJ2-2
cdr3_aa: CASSRGLAGAGELFF
cdr3_nt: TGTGCCAGCAGCAGAGGACTAGCGGGAGCCGGGGAGCTGTTTTTT

clone_size: -
v_call: TRBV29-1
d_call: -
j_call: TRBJ1-1
cdr3_aa: CSVLQGLNTEAFF
cdr3_nt: TGCAGCGTCCTACAGGGCTTGAACACTGAAGCTTTCTTT

clone_size: -
v_call: TRBV7-2
d_call: -
j_call: TRBJ2-3
cdr3_aa: CASSLRGSSTDTQYF
cdr3_nt: TGTGCCAGCAGCTTAAGGGGATCTAGCACAGATACGCAGTATTTT

clone_size: -
v_call: TRBV28
d_call: TRBD2
j_call: TRBJ2-1
cdr3_aa: CASTLSSGLAGYNEQFF
cdr3_nt: TGTGCCAGCACACTGAGTTCGGGACTAGCGGGATACAATGAGCAGTTCTTC

clone_size: many
v_call: TRBV7-2
d_call: TRBD2
j_call: TRBJ2-5
cdr3_aa: CASSPQGLAGNPQETQYF
cdr3_nt: TGTGCCAGCAGCCCGCAGGGGCTAGCGGGGAATCCGCAAGAGACCCAGTACTTC

clone_size: -
v_call: TRBV2
d_call: -
j_call: TRBJ2-6
cdr3_aa: CASSGGGRSGANVLTF
cdr3_nt: TGTGCCAGCAGTGGGGGAGGCCGCTCTGGGGCCAACGTCCTGACTTTC

clone_size: once
v_call: TRBV5-1
d_call: TRBD1
j_call: TRBJ1-2
cdr3_aa: CASSLAGTGDLYGYTF
cdr3_nt: TGCGCCAGCAGCTTGGCCGGGACAGGGGACCTCTATGGCTACACCTTC

clone_size: -
v_call: TRBV30
d_call: -
j_call: TRBJ1-1
cdr3_aa: CAWTDPGPPDEAFF
cdr3_nt: TGTGCCTGGACCGACCCCGGACCCCCTGATGAAGCTTTCTTT

clone_size: -
v_call: TRBV27
d_call: -
j_call: TRBJ2-3
cdr3_aa: CASSGGWRTDTQYF
cdr3_nt: TGTGCCAGCAGCGGGGGATGGCGCACAGATACGCAGTATTTT

clone_size: once
v_call: TRBV7-9
d_call: TRBD1
j_call: TRBJ1-1
cdr3_aa: CASSDDRASF
cdr3_nt: TGTGCCAGCAGCGACGACAGGGCGAGCTTT

clone_size: -
v_call: TRBV30
d_call: TRBD2
j_call: TRBJ2-6
cdr3_aa: CAWSARLAGSSGANVLTF
cdr3_nt: TGTGCCTGGAGTGCCCGACTAGCGGGTAGCTCTGGGGCCAACGTCCTGACTTTC

clone_size: -
v_call: TRBV10-2
d_call: TRBD1
j_call: TRBJ1-5
cdr3_aa: CASSEGQGVGQPQHF
cdr3_nt: TGCGCCAGCAGTGAGGGACAGGGAGTAGGTCAGCCCCAGCATTTT

clone_size: few
v_call: TRBV7-9
d_call: -
j_call: TRBJ2-7
cdr3_aa: CASSLQGYEQYF
cdr3_nt: TGTGCCAGCAGCTTACAGGGTTACGAGCAGTACTTC

clone_size: -
v_call: TRBV5-1
d_call: -
j_call: TRBJ2-5
cdr3_aa: CASTPGVGETQYF
cdr3_nt: TGCGCCAGCACCCCCGGGGTCGGAGAGACCCAGTACTTC

clone_size: once
v_call: TRBV29-1
d_call: -
j_call: TRBJ2-1
cdr3_aa: CSVPAASSYNEQFF
cdr3_nt: TGCAGCGTTCCAGCAGCGAGCTCCTACAATGAGCAGTTCTTC

clone_size: -
v_call: TRBV28
d_call: -
j_call: TRBJ1-2
cdr3_aa: CASRVGANYGYTF
cdr3_nt: TGTGCCAGCCGTGTGGGGGCTAACTATGGCTACACCTTC

clone_size: few
v_call: TRBV29-1
d_call: -
j_call: TRBJ2-3
cdr3_aa: CSVALRVTDTQYF
cdr3_nt: TGCAGCGTTGCCCTGCGGGTCACAGATACGCAGTATTTT

clone_size: -
v_call: TRBV29-1
d_call: -
j_call: TRBJ1-1
cdr3_aa: CSVERNTEAFF
cdr3_nt: TGCAGCGTTGAAAGGAACACTGAAGCTTTCTTT

clone_size: few
v_call: TRBV6-6
d_call: -
j_call: TRBJ2-7
cdr3_aa: CATTRAGGGYEQYF
cdr3_nt: TGTGCCACCACGCGGGCGGGTGGGGGCTACGAGCAGTACTTC

clone_size: few
v_call: TRBV29-1
d_call: -
j_call: TRBJ1-1
cdr3_aa: CSVLRERAFF
cdr3_nt: TGCAGCGTTCTCAGGGAGAGGGCTTTCTTT

clone_size: -
v_call: TRBV9
d_call: -
j_call: TRBJ2-5
cdr3_aa: CASSVEGSGKETQYF
cdr3_nt: TGTGCCAGCAGCGTAGAGGGGAGCGGAAAAGAGACCCAGTACTTC

clone_size: few
v_call: TRBV29-1
d_call: TRBD1
j_call: TRBJ1-5
cdr3_aa: CSVGDRAGNQPQHF
cdr3_nt: TGCAGCGTGGGGGACAGGGCAGGCAATCAGCCCCAGCATTTT

clone_size: -
v_call: TRBV30
d_call: -
j_call: TRBJ2-7
cdr3_aa: CAWSVDTSYEQYF
cdr3_nt: TGTGCCTGGAGTGTGGACACCTCCTACGAGCAGTACTTC